This TCR beta chain was recovered during a study of cytomegalovirus exposure and HLA in healthy donors. Trimming removed 0 bases from V and 8 bases from J, with 10 bases in between. Germline CDR1 is LGHNA and CDR2 is YNFKEQ. This CDR3 is 13 amino acids long. Vbeta (60) and Jbeta (13) primers were used in the PCR. This table comes from immunoSEQ multiplex PCR, and its TCRdb copy is limited to in-frame clones, with some not included. This table has 150,000 or so clones, 73% appearing once. The sequencing input was PBMCs. The chain is built from TRBV4-2 and TRBJ1-2; D gene unclear. The clonotype comes from a woman under 30 in good health and CMV-seronegative. CDR3 nucleotide sequence: TGTGCCAGCAGCCAAGAGAAGAACGCGGGCTACACCTTC. This codes for CASSQEKNAGYTF.